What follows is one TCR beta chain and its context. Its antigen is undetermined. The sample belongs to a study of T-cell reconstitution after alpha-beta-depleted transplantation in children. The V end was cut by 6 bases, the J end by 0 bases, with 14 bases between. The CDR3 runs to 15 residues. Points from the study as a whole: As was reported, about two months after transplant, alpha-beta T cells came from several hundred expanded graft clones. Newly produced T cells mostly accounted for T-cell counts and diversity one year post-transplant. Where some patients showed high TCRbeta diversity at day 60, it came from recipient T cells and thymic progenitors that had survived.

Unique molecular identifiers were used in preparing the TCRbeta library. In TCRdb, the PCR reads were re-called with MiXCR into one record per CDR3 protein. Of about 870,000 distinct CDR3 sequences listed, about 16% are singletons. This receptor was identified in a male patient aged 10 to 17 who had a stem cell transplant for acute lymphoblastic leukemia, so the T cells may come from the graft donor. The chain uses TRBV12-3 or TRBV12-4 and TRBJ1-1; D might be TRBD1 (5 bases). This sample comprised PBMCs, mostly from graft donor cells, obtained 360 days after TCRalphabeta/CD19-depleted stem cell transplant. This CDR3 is CASSAAGSLNTEAFF. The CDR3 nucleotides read TGTGCCAGCAGCGCTGCAGGGAGCCTGAACACTGAAGCTTTCTTT.